Sequencing of this T cell receptor beta chain was carried out in a study of cytomegalovirus exposure and HLA in healthy donors. This clone was observed a single time. PCR amplification relied on 60 Vbeta primers (plus 13 Jbeta primers). Sequencing was performed with immunoSEQ multiplex PCR; in TCRdb, only in-frame clones are kept and a portion is missing. The table shows some 200,000 clones, with roughly 80% occurring only once. The sequencing input was PBMCs. The TCR was taken from a woman aged 45-65 years in good health and CMV-seropositive.

CDR3 in DNA: TGTGCCAGTAGTATTGGACAGGGATTTGAAAAACTGTTTTTT. This sequence encodes CASSIGQGFEKLFF. The rearrangement joins TRBV19 to TRBJ1-4, with 8 bases aligning to TRBD1. The CDR3 loop spans 14 amino acids. Germline CDR1 LNHDA, CDR2 SQIVND (reference sequence). Losses at the gene ends were 3 bases for V and 7 bases for J; bases not matched to a gene: 4.